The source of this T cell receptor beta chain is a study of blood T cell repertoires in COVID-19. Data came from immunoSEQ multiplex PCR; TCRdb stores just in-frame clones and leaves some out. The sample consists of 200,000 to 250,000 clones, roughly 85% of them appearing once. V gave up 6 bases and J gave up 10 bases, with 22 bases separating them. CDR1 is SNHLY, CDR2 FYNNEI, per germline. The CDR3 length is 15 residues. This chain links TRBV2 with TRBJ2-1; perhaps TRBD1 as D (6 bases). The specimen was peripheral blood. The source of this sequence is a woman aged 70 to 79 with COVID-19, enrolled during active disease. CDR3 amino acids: CASSPGQPAAAEQFF. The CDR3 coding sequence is TGTGCCAGCAGCCCGGGACAACCGGCCGCAGCGGAGCAGTTCTTC.